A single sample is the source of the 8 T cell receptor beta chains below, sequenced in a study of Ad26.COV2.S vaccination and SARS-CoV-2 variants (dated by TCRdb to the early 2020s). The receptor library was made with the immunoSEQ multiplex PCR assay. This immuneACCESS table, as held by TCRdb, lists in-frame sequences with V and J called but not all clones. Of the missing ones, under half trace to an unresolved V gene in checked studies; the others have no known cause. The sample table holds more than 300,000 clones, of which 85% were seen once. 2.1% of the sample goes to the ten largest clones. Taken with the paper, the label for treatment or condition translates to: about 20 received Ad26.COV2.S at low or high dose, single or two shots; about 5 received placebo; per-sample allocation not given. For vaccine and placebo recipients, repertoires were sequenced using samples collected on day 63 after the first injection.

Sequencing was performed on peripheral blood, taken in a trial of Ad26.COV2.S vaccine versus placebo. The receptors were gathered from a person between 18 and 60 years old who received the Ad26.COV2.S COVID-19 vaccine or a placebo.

DNA of the CDR3: TGTGCCAGCAGCCCCATCCAGACCTACGAGCAGTACTTC. Residues: CASSPIQTYEQYF. The gene calls are TRBV7-9 and TRBJ2-7; D ambiguous. The length of the CDR3 is 13 residues. V was trimmed by 5 bases and J by 2 bases, leaving 10 bases between them. Germline V gene sequence: CDR1 SEHNR, CDR2 FQNEAQ (reference sequence).

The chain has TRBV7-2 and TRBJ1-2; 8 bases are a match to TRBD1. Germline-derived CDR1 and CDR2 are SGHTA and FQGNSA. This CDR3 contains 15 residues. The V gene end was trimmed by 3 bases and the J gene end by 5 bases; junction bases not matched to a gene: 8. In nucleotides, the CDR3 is TGTGCCAGCAGCTTCCGACAGGGGCAGGGGTATGGCTACACCTTC. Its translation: CASSFRQGQGYGYTF.

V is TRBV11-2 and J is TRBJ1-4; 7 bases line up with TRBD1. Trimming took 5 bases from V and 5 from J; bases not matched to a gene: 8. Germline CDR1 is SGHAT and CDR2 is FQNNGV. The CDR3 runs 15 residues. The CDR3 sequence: CASSPRQGFNEKLFF. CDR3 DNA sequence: TGTGCCAGCAGCCCCCGACAGGGATTCAATGAAAAACTGTTTTTT.

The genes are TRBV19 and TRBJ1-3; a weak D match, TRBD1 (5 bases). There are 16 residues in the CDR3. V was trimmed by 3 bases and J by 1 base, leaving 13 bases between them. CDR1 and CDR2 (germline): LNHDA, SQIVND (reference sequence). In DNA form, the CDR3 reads TGTGCCAGTAGTATTGGTAGGGGTTCATCTGGAAACACCATATATTTT. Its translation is CASSIGRGSSGNTIYF.

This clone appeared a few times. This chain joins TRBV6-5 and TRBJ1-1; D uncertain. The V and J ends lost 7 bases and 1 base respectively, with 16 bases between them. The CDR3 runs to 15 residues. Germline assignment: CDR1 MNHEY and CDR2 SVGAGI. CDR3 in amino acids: CASTGRAGGNTEAFF. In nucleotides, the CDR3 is TGTGCCAGCACCGGACGGGCAGGCGGGAACACTGAAGCTTTCTTT.

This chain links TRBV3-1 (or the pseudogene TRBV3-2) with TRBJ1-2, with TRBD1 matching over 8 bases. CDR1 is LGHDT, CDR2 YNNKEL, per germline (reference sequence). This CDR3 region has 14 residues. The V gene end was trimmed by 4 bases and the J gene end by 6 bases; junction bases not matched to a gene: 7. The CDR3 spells CASSLRQGTDGYTF. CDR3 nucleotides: TGTGCCAGCAGCCTACGACAGGGGACGGATGGCTACACCTTC.

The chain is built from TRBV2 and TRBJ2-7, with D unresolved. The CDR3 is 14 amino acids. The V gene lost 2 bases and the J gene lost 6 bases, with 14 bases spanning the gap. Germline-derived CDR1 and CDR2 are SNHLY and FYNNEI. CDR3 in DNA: TGTGCCAGCAGTGAACAGACCGTGGGCGGCGAGCAGTACTTC. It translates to CASSEQTVGGEQYF.

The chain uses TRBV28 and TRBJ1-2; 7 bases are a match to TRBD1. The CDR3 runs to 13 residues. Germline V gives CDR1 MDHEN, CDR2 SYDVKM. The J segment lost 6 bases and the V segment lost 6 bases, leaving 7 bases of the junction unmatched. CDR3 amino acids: CASSLLDRDGYTF. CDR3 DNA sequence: TGTGCCAGCAGCCTCTTAGACAGGGATGGCTACACCTTC.